Ten or more counts support the clone carrying this TCR beta chain. Its antigen is as yet unknown. This entry belongs to a study of neurological immune-mediated disorders. The unsorted libraries originated from 2 million PBMCs that had been stored at -80 C. Overall study results and limits: Patients with HTLV-1-associated myelopathy showed the most TCR clonal expansion. Those with multiple sclerosis showed the least, falling below healthy controls.

Looked up from germline, CDR1 is SGHTA and CDR2 is FQGNSA. The CDR3 covers 15 residues. V was trimmed by 4 bases and J by 7 bases, leaving 14 bases between them. The cDNA was produced through 5'RACE with 10-nucleotide random UMIs. Every sequencing run drew on 15-18 subjects and yielded over 180 million TCR-beta sequences. TCRdb reprocessed the 5' RACE reads with MiXCR, giving one entry per CDR3 protein. Of about 20,000 distinct CDR3 sequences detected, about 15% appear once; the ten largest clones hold 15%. The receptor comes from a female donor with HTLV-1-associated myelopathy (HAM/TSP). The sequenced sample was PBMCs. The rearrangement uses TRBV7-2 and TRBJ1-6; D remains unclear. CDR3 region: CASSSRRRVNSPLHF. CDR3 nucleotides: TGTGCCAGCAGCTCCCGACGGAGGGTGAATTCACCCCTCCACTTT.